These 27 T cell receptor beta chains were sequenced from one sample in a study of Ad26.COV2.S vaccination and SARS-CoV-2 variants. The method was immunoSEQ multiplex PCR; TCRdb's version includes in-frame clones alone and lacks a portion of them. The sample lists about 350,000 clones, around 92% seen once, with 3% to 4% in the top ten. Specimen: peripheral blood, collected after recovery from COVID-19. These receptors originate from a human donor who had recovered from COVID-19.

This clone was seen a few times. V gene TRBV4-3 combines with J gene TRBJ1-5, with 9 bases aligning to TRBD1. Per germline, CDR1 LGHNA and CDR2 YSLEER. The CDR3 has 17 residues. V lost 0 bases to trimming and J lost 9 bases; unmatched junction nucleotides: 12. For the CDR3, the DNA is TGCGCCAGCAGCCAAGATTTTGTCGGGACAGGGAACCGGCCCCAGCATTTT. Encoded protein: CASSQDFVGTGNRPQHF.

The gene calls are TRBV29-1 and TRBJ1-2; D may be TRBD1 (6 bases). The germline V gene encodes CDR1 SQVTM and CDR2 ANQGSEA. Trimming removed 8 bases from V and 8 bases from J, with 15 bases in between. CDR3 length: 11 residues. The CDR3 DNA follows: TGCAGCCTCGACTTAGGGGGAGGCTACACCTTC. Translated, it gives CSLDLGGGYTF.

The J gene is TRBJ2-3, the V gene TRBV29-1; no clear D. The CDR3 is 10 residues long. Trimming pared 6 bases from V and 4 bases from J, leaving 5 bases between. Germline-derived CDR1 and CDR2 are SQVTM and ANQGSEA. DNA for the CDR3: TGCAGCGTGTCAGCAGATACGCAGTATTTT. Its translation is CSVSADTQYF.

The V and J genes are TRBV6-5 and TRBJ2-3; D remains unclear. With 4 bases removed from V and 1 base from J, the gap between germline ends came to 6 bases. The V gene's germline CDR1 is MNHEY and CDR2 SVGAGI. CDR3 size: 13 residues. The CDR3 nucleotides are TGTGCCAGCAGTTGGCAGGGCACAGATACGCAGTATTTT. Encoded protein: CASSWQGTDTQYF.

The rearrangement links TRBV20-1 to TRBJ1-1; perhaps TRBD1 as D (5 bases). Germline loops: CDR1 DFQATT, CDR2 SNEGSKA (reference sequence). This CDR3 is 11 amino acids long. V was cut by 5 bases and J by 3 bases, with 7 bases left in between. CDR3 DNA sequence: TGCAGTGCTCGACAGTACACTGAAGCTTTCTTT. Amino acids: CSARQYTEAFF.

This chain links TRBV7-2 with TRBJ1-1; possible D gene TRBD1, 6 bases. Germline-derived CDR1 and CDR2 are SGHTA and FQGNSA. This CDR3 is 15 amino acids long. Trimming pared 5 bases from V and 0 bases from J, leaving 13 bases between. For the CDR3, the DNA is TGTGCCAGCAGCATGGCGGGACAATTGAACACTGAAGCTTTCTTT. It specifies CASSMAGQLNTEAFF.

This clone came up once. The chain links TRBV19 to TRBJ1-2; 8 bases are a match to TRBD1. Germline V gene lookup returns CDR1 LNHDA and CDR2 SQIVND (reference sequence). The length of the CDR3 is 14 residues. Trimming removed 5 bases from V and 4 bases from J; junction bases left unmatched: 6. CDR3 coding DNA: TGTGCCAGTAGTCGCGGGGACAGGCCCTATGGCTACACCTTC. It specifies CASSRGDRPYGYTF.

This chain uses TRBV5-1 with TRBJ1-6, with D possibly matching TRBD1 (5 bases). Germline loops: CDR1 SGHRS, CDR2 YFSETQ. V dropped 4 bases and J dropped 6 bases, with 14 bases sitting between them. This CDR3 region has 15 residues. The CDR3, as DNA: TGCGCCAGCAGCGGCGACAGTCTAGCTAATTCACCCCTCCACTTT. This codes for CASSGDSLANSPLHF.

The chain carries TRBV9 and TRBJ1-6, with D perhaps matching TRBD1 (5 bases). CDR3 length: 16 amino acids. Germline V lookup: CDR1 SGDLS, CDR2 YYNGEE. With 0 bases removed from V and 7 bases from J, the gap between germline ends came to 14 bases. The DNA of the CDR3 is TGTGCCAGCAGCGTAGATGAGGGGCGGGGAAATTCACCCCTCCACTTT. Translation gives CASSVDEGRGNSPLHF.

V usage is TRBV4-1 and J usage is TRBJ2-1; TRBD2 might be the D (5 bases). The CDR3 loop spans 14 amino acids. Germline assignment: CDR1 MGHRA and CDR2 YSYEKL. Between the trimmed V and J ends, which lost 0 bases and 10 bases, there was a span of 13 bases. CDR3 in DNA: TGCGCCAGCAGCCAAGAATTTACGGGGTCAGAGCAGTTCTTC. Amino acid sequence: CASSQEFTGSEQFF.

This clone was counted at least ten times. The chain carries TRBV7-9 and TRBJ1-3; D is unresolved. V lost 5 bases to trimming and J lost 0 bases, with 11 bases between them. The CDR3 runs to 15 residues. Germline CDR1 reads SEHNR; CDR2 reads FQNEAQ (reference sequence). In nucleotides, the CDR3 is TGTGCCAGCAGCGCCGACGGGAACTCTGGAAACACCATATATTTT. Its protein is CASSADGNSGNTIYF.

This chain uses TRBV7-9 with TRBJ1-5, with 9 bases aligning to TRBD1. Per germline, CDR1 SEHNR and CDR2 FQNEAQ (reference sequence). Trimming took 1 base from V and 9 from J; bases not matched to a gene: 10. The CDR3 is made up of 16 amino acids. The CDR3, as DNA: TGTGCCAGCAGCTTAGGTGCACAGGGGGCCGCCGGGCCCCAGCATTTT. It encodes CASSLGAQGAAGPQHF.

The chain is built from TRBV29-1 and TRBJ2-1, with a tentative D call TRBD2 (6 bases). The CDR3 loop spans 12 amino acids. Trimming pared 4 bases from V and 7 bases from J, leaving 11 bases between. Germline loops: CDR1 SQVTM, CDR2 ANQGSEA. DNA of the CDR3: TGCAGCGTTGCCGGAGGGTTGAATGAGCAGTTCTTC. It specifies CSVAGGLNEQFF.

The CDR3 DNA sequence: TGTGCCAGCAGCTTAGATGGCTCCGACACTGAAGCTTTCTTT. It is translated as CASSLDGSDTEAFF. The chain has TRBV11-3 and TRBJ1-1; D call uncertain. V was pared by 0 bases and J by 3 bases, with 8 bases between. Per the germline V gene, CDR1 is SGHNT and CDR2 is YENEEA. This CDR3 spans 14 amino acids. Filled out from reference TRBV11-3 and TRBJ1-1, the complete variable domain reads EAGVVQSPRYKIIEKKQPVAFWCNPISGHNTLYWYLQNLGQGPELLIRYENEEAVDDSQLPKDRFSAERLKGVDSTLKIQPAELGDSAVYLCASSLDGSDTEAFFGQGTRLTVV.

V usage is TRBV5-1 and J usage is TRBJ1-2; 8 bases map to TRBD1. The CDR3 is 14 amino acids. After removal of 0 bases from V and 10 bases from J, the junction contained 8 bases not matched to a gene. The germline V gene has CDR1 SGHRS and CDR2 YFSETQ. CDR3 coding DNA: TGCGCCAGCAGCTTGGGGACAGGGAGGAGGGTCTACACCTTC. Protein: CASSLGTGRRVYTF.

The DNA of the CDR3 is TGTGCCAGCAGCGAGATAGCGGGGTCGGCGGGGGAGCTGTTTTTT. Translated: CASSEIAGSAGELFF. The chain employs TRBV9 and TRBJ2-2, with 8 bases matching TRBD2. CDR3 length: 15 residues. Germline CDR1 SGDLS, CDR2 YYNGEE. Trimming took 3 bases from V and 8 from J; bases not matched to a gene: 9. The whole variable domain, remainder taken from reference TRBV9 and TRBJ2-2, is DSGVTQTPKHLITATGQRVTLRCSPRSGDLSVYWYQQSLDQGLQFLIQYYNGEERAKGNILERFSAQQFPDLHSELNLSSLELGDSALYFCASSEIAGSAGELFFGEGSRLTVL.

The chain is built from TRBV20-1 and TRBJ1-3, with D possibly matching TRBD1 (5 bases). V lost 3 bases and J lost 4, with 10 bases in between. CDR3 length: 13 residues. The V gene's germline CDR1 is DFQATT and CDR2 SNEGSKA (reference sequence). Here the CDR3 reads CSASRGLGNTIYF. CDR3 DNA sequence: TGCAGTGCTAGTAGGGGTCTCGGAAACACCATATATTTT.

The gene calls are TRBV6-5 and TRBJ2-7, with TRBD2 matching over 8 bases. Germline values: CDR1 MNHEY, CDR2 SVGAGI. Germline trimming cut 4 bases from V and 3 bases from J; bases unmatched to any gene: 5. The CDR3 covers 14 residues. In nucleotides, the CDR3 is TGTGCCAGCAGTTCCGGGGGGGCCAACTACGAGCAGTACTTC. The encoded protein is CASSSGGANYEQYF.

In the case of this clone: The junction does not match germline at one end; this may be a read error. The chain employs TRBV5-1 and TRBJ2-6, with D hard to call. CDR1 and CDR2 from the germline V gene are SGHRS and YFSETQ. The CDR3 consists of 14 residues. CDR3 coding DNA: TGCACCAGCAGAGCAAACTCTGGGGCCAACGTCCTGACTTTC. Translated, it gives CTSRANSGANVLTF.

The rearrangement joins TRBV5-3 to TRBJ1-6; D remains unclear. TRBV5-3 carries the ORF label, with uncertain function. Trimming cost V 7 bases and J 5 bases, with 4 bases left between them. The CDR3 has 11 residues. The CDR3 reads CARGNNSPLHF. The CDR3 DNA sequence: TGTGCCAGAGGAAATAATTCACCCCTCCACTTT.

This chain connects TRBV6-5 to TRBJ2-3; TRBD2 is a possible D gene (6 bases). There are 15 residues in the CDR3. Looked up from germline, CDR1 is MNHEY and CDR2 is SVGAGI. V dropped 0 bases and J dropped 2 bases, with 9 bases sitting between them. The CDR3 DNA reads TGTGCCAGCAGTTACTCGGGGGGTCTCACAGATACGCAGTATTTT. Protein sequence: CASSYSGGLTDTQYF.

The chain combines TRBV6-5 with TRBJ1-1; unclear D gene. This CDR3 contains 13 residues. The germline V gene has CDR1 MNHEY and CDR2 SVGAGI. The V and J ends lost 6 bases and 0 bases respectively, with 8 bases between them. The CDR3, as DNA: TGTGCCAGCAGGGAGAGGATGAACACTGAAGCTTTCTTT. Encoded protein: CASRERMNTEAFF.

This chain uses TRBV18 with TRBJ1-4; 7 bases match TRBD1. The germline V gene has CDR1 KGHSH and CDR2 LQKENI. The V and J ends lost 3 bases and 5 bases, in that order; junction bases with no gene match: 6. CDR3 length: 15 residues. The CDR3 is CASSPPGQLNEKLFF. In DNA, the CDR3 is TGTGCCAGCTCACCTCCGGGACAGCTAAATGAAAAACTGTTTTTT.

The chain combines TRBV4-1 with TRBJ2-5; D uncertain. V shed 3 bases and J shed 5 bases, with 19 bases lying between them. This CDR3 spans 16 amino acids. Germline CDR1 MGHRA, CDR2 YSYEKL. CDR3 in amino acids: CASSQGISESRETQYF. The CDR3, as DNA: TGCGCCAGCAGCCAGGGAATATCAGAATCTAGGGAGACCCAGTACTTC.

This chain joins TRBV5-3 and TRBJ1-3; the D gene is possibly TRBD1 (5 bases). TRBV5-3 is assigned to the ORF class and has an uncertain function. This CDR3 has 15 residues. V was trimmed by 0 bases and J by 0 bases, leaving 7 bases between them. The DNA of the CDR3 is TGTGCCAGAAGCTTGGGGGACGCCTCTGGAAACACCATATATTTT. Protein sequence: CARSLGDASGNTIYF.

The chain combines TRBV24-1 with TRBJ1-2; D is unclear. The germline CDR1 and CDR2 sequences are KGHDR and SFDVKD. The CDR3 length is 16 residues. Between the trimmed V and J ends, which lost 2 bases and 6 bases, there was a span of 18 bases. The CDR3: CATSDSGDGGVNGYTF. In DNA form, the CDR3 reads TGTGCCACCAGTGATTCGGGAGACGGTGGAGTTAATGGCTACACCTTC.

The CDR3 region has the DNA TGTGCCAGCAGCTTTTTTGGGCGGGGGGCCACAGATACGCAGTATTTT. Translating gives CASSFFGRGATDTQYF. The V call is TRBV7-9, the J call TRBJ2-3; 8 positions agree with TRBD2. The CDR3 has 16 residues. Germline CDR1 reads SEHNR; CDR2 reads FQNEAQ (reference sequence). The V and J ends lost 3 bases and 2 bases, in that order; junction bases with no gene match: 7.